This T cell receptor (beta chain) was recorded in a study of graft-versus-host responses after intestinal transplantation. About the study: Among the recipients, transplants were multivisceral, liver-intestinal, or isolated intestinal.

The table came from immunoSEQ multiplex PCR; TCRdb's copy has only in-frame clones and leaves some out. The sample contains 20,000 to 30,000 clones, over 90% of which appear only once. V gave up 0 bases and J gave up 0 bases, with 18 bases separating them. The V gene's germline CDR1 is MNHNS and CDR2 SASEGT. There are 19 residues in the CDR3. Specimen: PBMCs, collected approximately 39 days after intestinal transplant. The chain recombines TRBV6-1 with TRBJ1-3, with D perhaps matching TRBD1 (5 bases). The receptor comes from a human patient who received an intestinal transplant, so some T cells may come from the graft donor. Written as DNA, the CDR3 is TGTGCCAGCAGTGAAGCTAAGGCAGGGCGAACTCACTCTGGAAACACCATATATTTT. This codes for CASSEAKAGRTHSGNTIYF.